This T cell receptor beta chain was obtained from a study of cytomegalovirus exposure and HLA in healthy donors. Study-level results: Sequences of the TCR beta chain were said to predict the HLA-A and HLA-B alleles of most subjects accurately.

Each donor was healthy, and each was a bone marrow donor. Regarding this clone: Its antigen is currently unknown.

This CDR3 comprises 14 residues. Trimming shortened V by 3 bases and J by 7 bases, and 13 bases separated the two germline ends. CDR1 and CDR2 from the germline V gene are ENHRY and SYGVKD. PCR employed 60 Vbeta and 13 Jbeta primers. TCRdb's table, derived via immunoSEQ multiplex PCR, lists solely in-frame clones and lacks some. The sample includes 100,000 or so clones, approximately 75% of them seen just once. The sequenced material came from PBMCs. This sequence joins TRBV10-3 and TRBJ2-1; maybe TRBD2 (5 bases). The receptor was isolated from a woman between 35 and 50 years old in good health and CMV-seronegative. The CDR3 loop is CAISDGVSGNEQFF. The CDR3 nucleotides are TGTGCCATCAGTGACGGGGTATCTGGGAATGAGCAGTTCTTC.